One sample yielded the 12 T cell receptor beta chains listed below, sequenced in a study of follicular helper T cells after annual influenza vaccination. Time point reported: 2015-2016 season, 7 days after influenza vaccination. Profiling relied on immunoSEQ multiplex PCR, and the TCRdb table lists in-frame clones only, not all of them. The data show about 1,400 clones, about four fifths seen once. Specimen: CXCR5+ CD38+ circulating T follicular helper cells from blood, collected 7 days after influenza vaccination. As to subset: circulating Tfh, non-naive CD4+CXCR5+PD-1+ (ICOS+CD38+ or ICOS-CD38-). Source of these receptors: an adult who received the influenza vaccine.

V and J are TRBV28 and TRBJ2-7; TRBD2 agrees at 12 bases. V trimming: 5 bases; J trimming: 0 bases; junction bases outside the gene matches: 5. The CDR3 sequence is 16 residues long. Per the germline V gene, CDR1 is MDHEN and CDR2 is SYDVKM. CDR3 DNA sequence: TGTGCCAGCAGTACACGACTAGCGGGGGACTCCTACGAGCAGTACTTC. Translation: CASSTRLAGDSYEQYF.

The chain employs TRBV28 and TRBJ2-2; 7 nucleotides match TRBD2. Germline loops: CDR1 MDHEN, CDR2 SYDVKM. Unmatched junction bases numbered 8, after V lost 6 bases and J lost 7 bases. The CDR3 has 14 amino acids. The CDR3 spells CASSLRTRRGELFF. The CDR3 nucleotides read TGTGCCAGCAGCTTAAGGACTAGGCGCGGGGAGCTGTTTTTT. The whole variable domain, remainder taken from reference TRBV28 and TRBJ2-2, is DVKVTQSSRYLVKRTGEKVFLECVQDMDHENMFWYRQDPGLGLRLIYFSYDVKMKEKGDIPEGYSVSREKKERFSLILESASTNQTSMYLCASSLRTRRGELFFGEGSRLTVL.

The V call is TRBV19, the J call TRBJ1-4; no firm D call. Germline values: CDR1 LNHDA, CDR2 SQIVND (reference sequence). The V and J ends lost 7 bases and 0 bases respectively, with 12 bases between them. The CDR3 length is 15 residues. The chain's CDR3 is CASIAGGATNEKLFF. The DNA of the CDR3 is TGTGCCAGTATCGCAGGTGGTGCAACTAATGAAAAACTGTTTTTT.

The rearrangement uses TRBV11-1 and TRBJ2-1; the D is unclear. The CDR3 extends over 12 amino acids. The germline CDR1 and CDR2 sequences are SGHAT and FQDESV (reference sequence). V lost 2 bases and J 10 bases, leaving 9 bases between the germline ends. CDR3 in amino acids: CASSLSTAEQFF. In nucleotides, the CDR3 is TGTGCCAGCAGCTTAAGTACAGCCGAGCAGTTCTTC.

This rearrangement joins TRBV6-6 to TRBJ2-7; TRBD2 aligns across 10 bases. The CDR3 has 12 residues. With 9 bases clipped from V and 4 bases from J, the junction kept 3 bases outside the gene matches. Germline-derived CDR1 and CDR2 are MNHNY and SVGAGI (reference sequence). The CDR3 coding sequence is TGTGCCAGTAAACTAGCGGGGTACGAGCAGTACTTC. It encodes CASKLAGYEQYF.

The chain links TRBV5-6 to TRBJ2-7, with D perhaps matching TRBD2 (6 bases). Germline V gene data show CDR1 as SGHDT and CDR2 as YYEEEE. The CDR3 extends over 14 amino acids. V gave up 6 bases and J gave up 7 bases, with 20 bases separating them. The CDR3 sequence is CASTGSGAIFEQYF. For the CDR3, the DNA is TGTGCCAGCACCGGCTCGGGAGCTATCTTTGAGCAGTACTTC.

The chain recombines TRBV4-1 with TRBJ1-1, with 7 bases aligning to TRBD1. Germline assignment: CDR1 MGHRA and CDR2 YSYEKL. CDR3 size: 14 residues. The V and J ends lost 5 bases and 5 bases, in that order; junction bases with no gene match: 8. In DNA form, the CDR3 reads TGCGCCAGCAGCTTGGACAGGATGGGGACTGAAGCTTTCTTT. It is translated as CASSLDRMGTEAFF.

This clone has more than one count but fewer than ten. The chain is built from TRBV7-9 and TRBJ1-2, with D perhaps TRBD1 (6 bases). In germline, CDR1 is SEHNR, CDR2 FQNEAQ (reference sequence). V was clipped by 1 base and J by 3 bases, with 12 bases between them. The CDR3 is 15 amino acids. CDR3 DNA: TGTGCCAGCAGCTTAGACGGGGGCGCCGACTATGGCTACACCTTC. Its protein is CASSLDGGADYGYTF.

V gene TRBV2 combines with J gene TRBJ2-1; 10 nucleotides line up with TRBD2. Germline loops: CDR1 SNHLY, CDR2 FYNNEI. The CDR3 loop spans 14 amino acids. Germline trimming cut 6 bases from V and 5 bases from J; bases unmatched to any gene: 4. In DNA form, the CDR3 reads TGTGCCAGCAGGCTAGCGGGGGACCACAATGAGCAGTTCTTC. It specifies CASRLAGDHNEQFF.

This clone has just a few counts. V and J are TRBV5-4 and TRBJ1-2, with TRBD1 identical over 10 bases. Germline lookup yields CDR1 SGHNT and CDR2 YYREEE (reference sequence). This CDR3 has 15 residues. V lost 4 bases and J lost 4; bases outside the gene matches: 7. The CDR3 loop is CASSLDRGRAYGYTF. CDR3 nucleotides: TGTGCCAGCAGCCTCGACAGGGGGCGCGCCTATGGCTACACCTTC.

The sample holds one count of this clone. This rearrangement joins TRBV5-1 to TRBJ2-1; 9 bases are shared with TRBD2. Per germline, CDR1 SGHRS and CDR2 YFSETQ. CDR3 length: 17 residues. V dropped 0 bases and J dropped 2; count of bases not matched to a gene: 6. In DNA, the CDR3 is TGCGCCAGCAGCTTGGTGCTGCAGCGGGGGGCCTACAATGAGCAGTTCTTC. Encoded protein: CASSLVLQRGAYNEQFF.

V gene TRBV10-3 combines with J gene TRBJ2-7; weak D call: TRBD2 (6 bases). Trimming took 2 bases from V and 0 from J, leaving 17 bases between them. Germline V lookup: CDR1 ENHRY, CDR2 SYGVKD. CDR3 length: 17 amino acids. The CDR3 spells CAISEPSRGTGSYEQYF. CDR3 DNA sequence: TGTGCCATCAGTGAGCCGAGCCGGGGGACCGGCTCCTACGAGCAGTACTTC.